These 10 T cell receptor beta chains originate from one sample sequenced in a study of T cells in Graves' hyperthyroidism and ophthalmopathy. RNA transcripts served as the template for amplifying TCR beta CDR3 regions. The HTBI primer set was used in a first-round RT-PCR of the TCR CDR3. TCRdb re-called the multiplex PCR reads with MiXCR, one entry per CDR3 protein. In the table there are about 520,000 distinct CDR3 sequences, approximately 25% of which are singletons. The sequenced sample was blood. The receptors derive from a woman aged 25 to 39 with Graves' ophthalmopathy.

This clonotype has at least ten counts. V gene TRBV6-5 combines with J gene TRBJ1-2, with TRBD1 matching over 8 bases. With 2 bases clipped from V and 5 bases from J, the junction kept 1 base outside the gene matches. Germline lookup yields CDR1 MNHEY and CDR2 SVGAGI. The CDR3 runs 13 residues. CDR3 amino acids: CASSYDRGYGYTF. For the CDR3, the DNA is TGTGCCAGCAGTTACGACAGGGGATATGGCTACACCTTC.

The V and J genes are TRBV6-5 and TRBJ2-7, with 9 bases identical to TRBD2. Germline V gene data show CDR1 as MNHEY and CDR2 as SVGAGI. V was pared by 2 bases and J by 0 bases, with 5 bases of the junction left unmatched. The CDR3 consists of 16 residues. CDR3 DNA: TGTGCCAGCAGTTACCTCGGCGGGGGGGCCTCCTACGAGCAGTACTTC. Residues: CASSYLGGGASYEQYF.

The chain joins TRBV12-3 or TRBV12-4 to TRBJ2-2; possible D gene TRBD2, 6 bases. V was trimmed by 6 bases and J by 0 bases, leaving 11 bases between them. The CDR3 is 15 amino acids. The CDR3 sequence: CASRPGEPNTGELFF. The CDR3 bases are TGTGCCAGCAGGCCGGGGGAGCCGAACACCGGGGAGCTGTTTTTT.

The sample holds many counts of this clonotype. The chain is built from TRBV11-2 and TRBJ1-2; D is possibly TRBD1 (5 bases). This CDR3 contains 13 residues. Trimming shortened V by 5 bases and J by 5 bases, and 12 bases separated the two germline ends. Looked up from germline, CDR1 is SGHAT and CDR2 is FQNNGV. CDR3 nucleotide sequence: TGTGCCAGCAGCGCCGGGACGGCGTATGGCTACACCTTC. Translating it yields CASSAGTAYGYTF.

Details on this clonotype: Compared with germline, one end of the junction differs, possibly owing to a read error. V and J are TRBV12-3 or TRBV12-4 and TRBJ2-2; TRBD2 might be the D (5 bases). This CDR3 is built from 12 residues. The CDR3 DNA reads TGTGCGGCGAGACTGGGCACCGGGGAGCTGTTGTTT. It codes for CAARLGTGELLF.

For the CDR3, the DNA is TGTGCCAGCAGCCCGGCACCTTACGAGCAGTACTTC. Its protein is CASSPAPYEQYF. This chain links TRBV11-2 with TRBJ2-7; no clear D. In germline, CDR1 is SGHAT, CDR2 FQNNGV. V shed 5 bases and J shed 4 bases, with 9 bases lying between them. The CDR3 spans 12 residues. Variable domain in full (rest from reference TRBV11-2 and TRBJ2-7): EAGVAQSPRYKIIEKRQSVAFWCNPISGHATLYWYQQILGQGPKLLIQFQNNGVVDDSQLPKDRFSAERLKGVDSTLKIQPAKLEDSAVYLCASSPAPYEQYFGPGTRLTVT.

Written as DNA, the CDR3 is TGCGCCAGCAGCAAAAAGCCCCCGGGCACTGAAGCTTTCTTT. Encoded protein: CASSKKPPGTEAFF. V is TRBV5-1 and J is TRBJ1-1; D is undetermined. Germline-derived CDR1 and CDR2 are SGHRS and YFSETQ. The V and J ends lost 4 bases and 4 bases respectively, with 14 bases between them. CDR3 size: 14 residues.

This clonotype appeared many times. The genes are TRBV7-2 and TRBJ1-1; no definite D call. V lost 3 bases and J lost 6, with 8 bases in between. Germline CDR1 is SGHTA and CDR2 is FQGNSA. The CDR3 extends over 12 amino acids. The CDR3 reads CASSFGASEAFF. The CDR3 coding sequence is TGTGCCAGCAGCTTTGGTGCTTCTGAAGCTTTCTTT.

DNA of the CDR3: TGTGCCAGTGAATCCGGGGGCGGTTACGAGCAGTACTTC. This gives the protein CASESGGGYEQYF. The V gene is TRBV28, the J gene TRBJ2-7, with D perhaps being TRBD1 or TRBD2 (6 bases each). The germline V gene encodes CDR1 MDHEN and CDR2 SYDVKM. The CDR3 covers 13 residues. V was clipped by 9 bases and J by 4 bases, with 16 bases between them. Full variable domain (missing parts from reference TRBV28 and TRBJ2-7): DVKVTQSSRYLVKRTGEKVFLECVQDMDHENMFWYRQDPGLGLRLIYFSYDVKMKEKGDIPEGYSVSREKKERFSLILESASTNQTSMYLCASESGGGYEQYFGPGTRLTVT.

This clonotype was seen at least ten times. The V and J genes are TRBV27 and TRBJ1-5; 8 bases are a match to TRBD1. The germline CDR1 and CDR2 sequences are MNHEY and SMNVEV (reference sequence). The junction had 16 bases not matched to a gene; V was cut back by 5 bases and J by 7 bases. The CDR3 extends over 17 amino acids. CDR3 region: CASSNLAGGGRRQPQHF. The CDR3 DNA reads TGTGCCAGCAGTAATTTGGCAGGGGGCGGGAGGAGGCAGCCCCAGCATTTT.